This T cell receptor (beta chain) came from a study of blood T cell repertoires in COVID-19 (dated by TCRdb to the early 2020s). For the wider study: Samples covering the acute and convalescent phases of COVID-19 were provided by collaborators in the United States, Italy and Spain. The prospective study material was composed of cDNA or gDNA derived from T cells, B-cell-depleted T cells, or PBMCs. Subjects who had been exposed to COVID-19, were actively infected with it, or had recovered from it provided the deeply sampled blood TCRbeta repertoires that made up the dataset. The repertoires were made available in a free public database intended to serve as a resource for research on the immune response to SARS-CoV-2. The samples were drawn from the first 160 participants of the ongoing ImmuneRACE study and from about 1,200 subjects provided by 6 global collaborators. A de-identified subject ID, COVID-19 status, age in years and sex were almost always included in the sample metadata. Where available, HLA class I and class II types were taken from metadata supplied by the sample provider and were not determined by assay-based typing. Study-wide findings and limitations: How much clinical and demographic metadata was included differed by source and by participant, and the metadata was provided uncurated.

This clone was counted between two and nine times. No cognate antigen has been identified for it. One end of the junction varies from germline; a read error may be responsible. TCRbeta CDR3 regions were amplified from genomic DNA by means of the immunoSEQ Assay, a bias-controlled multiplex PCR. The paper's processing steps were these. Within the assay, amplification of reference gene primers was used to estimate how many nucleated cells each sample contained. Sequence reads were collapsed and filtered to measure the absolute abundance of every unique TCRbeta CDR3 rearrangement. For each sample, productive Simpson clonality was calculated as the square root of Simpson's diversity index across productive rearrangements. The clones in this table, taken by TCRdb from immuneACCESS, are in-frame only. Not every clone is retained; where verified, under half of the shortfall comes from an unresolved V gene, and the cause of the rest is unknown. V and J calls and clone size are those listed in that table; D and trimming were worked out from the DNA. The sample table records 150,000 to 170,000 clones; less than 95% of these occur just once. The ten largest account for 0.55% of the sample.

The collaborating institutions used their own protocols to collect whole blood in K2EDTA tubes. For TCRbeta analysis, collaborators shipped samples as frozen whole blood, isolated PBMCs, or DNA extracted from either of those sample types. Taken from the germline V gene, the CDR1 and CDR2 loops are SGHTA and FQGNSA. From the cysteine up to the phenylalanine, the CDR3 has a length of 11 residues. The only DNA kept is the CDR3, 33 bases in frame from the first base. The sequencing input was peripheral blood. The sequence joins TRBV7-2 to TRBJ1-1; no D gene call is confident. The sequence came from a man in his fifties with acute or convalescent COVID-19. The CDR3 region reads CASSLAPGAFF. The nucleotide sequence is given as TGTGCCAGCAGCCTAGCCCCAGGAGCTTTCTTT.